The next 20 T cell receptor beta chains were all read from a single sample in a study of CD8 T cells in Susac syndrome (dated by TCRdb to about 2019). The library was produced with the immunoSEQ multiplex PCR assay. RNA was extracted with the RNeasy kit and 0.5 to 1 ug was reverse transcribed using random hexamers. TCRdb redid the processing of the public reads, applying fastp at Q25 and MiXCR, and retained in-frame beta chains. Rows are combined by CDR3 protein, so each entry shows the most common genes and DNA. In all, the sample holds about 400,000 distinct CDR3 sequences, and 75% to 90% of those were seen once. Together, the top ten hold approximately 0.12% of the sample. Sample: CD8+ T cells from PBMCs. The receptor set was obtained from a human donor with multiple sclerosis.

This clonotype appeared a single time. This chain links TRBV7-9 with TRBJ2-6; 7 bases line up with TRBD1. Germline CDR1 SEHNR, CDR2 FQNEAQ (reference sequence). J gave up 3 bases and V 4 bases, and 9 bases lay outside the gene matches. The CDR3 totals 17 residues. CDR3 loop: CASSSEQGLGGANVLTF. DNA of the CDR3: TGTGCCAGCAGCTCGGAACAGGGGCTCGGTGGGGCCAACGTCCTGACTTTC.

The chain couples TRBV5-1 to TRBJ2-5; TRBD1 is a possible D gene (6 bases). The CDR3 consists of 18 residues. Germline CDR1 and CDR2: SGHRS and YFSETQ. Between the trimmed V and J ends, which lost 3 bases and 1 base, there was a span of 22 bases. The CDR3 DNA sequence: TGCGCCAGCAGCTCGCGGACAGCCCCCATGAGGGCCCAAGAGACCCAGTACTTC. Amino acids: CASSSRTAPMRAQETQYF.

The chain couples TRBV7-9 to TRBJ2-7, with a possible D match to TRBD2 (6 bases). Trimming pared 5 bases from V and 3 bases from J, leaving 11 bases between. CDR1 is SEHNR, CDR2 FQNEAQ, per germline (reference sequence). CDR3 length: 13 amino acids. This chain's CDR3 is CASSAGLIYEQYF. In DNA form, the CDR3 reads TGTGCCAGCAGCGCGGGACTGATCTACGAGCAGTACTTC.

The rearrangement links TRBV9 to TRBJ2-1; 7 bases are shared with TRBD1. CDR3 size: 16 residues. V was pared by 3 bases and J by 3 bases, with 9 bases of the junction left unmatched. Per germline, CDR1 SGDLS and CDR2 YYNGEE. DNA for the CDR3: TGTGCCAGCAGCGCCTTTGACAGGGCGGTCTACAATGAGCAGTTCTTC. It codes for CASSAFDRAVYNEQFF.

The V gene is TRBV29-1, the J gene TRBJ1-1; D unresolved. Looked up from germline, CDR1 is SQVTM and CDR2 is ANQGSEA. The length of the CDR3 is 10 residues. Trimming cost V 4 bases and J 4 bases, with 4 bases left between them. CDR3 residues: CSVVLTEAFF. The CDR3 coding sequence is TGCAGCGTTGTTCTCACTGAAGCTTTCTTT.

This chain connects TRBV5-1 to TRBJ2-1, with 8 bases fitting TRBD2. The V and J ends lost 1 base and 3 bases, in that order; junction bases with no gene match: 9. Germline V gene data show CDR1 as SGHRS and CDR2 as YFSETQ. This CDR3 has 17 amino acids. The CDR3 bases are TGCGCCAGCAGCTTGTTAAGCGGGGGCCAACTCTACAATGAGCAGTTCTTC. This codes for CASSLLSGGQLYNEQFF.

The chain uses TRBV4-1 and TRBJ1-1; the D is unclear. CDR3 length equals 13 residues. Germline lookup yields CDR1 MGHRA and CDR2 YSYEKL. V dropped 8 bases and J dropped 0 bases, with 10 bases sitting between them. The CDR3 protein is CASSDTLNTEAFF. CDR3 bases: TGCGCCAGCTCCGACACATTGAACACTGAAGCTTTCTTT.

This sequence joins TRBV27 and TRBJ2-3; D remains ambiguous. The CDR3 runs 13 residues. V lost 1 base and J lost 3, with 5 bases in between. Germline V gene sequence: CDR1 MNHEY, CDR2 SMNVEV (reference sequence). The CDR3: CASSLYFTDTQYF. The DNA for the CDR3 is TGTGCCAGCAGTTTATACTTTACAGATACGCAGTATTTT.

This chain links TRBV28 with TRBJ1-2; D ambiguous. This CDR3 is 14 amino acids long. The germline V and J ends were trimmed by 8 bases and 8 bases, with 21 bases remaining between them. Germline assignment: CDR1 MDHEN and CDR2 SYDVKM. The CDR3 bases are TGTGCCAGCGAAGTTAAGGGAGGTGGAATCGGCTACACCTTC. This translates into CASEVKGGGIGYTF.

J is TRBJ2-1 and V is TRBV9; D might be TRBD1 (6 bases). V was cut by 4 bases and J by 7 bases, with 15 bases left in between. The germline V gene encodes CDR1 SGDLS and CDR2 YYNGEE. This CDR3 has 14 amino acids. CDR3 bases: TGTGCCAGCAGCTCCCAGGGGTGGGGGAATGAGCAGTTCTTC. The encoded protein is CASSSQGWGNEQFF. Variable domain in full (rest from reference TRBV9 and TRBJ2-1): DSGVTQTPKHLITATGQRVTLRCSPRSGDLSVYWYQQSLDQGLQFLIQYYNGEERAKGNILERFSAQQFPDLHSELNLSSLELGDSALYFCASSSQGWGNEQFFGPGTRLTVL.

This chain joins TRBV11-2 and TRBJ1-2; D uncertain. CDR1 and CDR2 (germline): SGHAT, FQNNGV. This CDR3 has 13 amino acids. V was pared by 0 bases and J by 4 bases, with 6 bases between. The CDR3 loop reads CASSLDPGYGYTF. Here the CDR3 DNA reads TGTGCCAGCAGCTTAGATCCTGGCTATGGCTACACCTTC.

V and J are TRBV27 and TRBJ2-7; D is perhaps TRBD1 (6 bases). V shed 2 bases and J shed 2 bases, with 13 bases lying between them. The germline gives CDR1 MNHEY, CDR2 SMNVEV (reference sequence). This CDR3 has 15 amino acids. CDR3 coding DNA: TGTGCCAGCAGTTTAACAGGGCTTAGGACCTACGAGCAGTACTTC. It is translated as CASSLTGLRTYEQYF.

The chain combines TRBV5-1 with TRBJ2-2; D tentatively fits TRBD1 or TRBD2 (5 bases each). V lost 4 bases, J lost 3 bases, and 10 bases lay in between. From germline, CDR1 is SGHRS and CDR2 YFSETQ. The CDR3 covers 14 residues. The CDR3: CASSRGPHTGELFF. In DNA form, the CDR3 reads TGCGCCAGCAGCCGGGGCCCGCACACCGGGGAGCTGTTTTTT.

This clonotype was seen a few times. J is TRBJ1-2 and V is TRBV5-6, with D tentatively TRBD1 (5 bases). The CDR3 is made up of 14 amino acids. V dropped 0 bases and J dropped 8 bases, with 14 bases sitting between them. Looked up from germline, CDR1 is SGHDT and CDR2 is YYEEEE. CDR3: CASSLGKGQGGYTF. CDR3 nucleotide sequence: TGTGCCAGCAGCTTGGGAAAGGGGCAAGGAGGCTACACCTTC.

This chain uses TRBV30 with TRBJ2-7; D call uncertain. Trimming removed 3 bases at V and 5 bases at J, with 8 bases between. Germline lookup yields CDR1 GTSNPN and CDR2 SVGIG (reference sequence). The CDR3 is 11 residues long. CDR3 loop: CAWRDSHEQYF. The CDR3 DNA reads TGTGCCTGGAGGGATTCCCACGAGCAGTACTTC.

The V call is TRBV27, the J call TRBJ2-1; D is ambiguous. This CDR3 is 15 amino acids long. With 0 bases removed from V and 9 bases from J, the gap between germline ends came to 15 bases. In germline, CDR1 is MNHEY, CDR2 SMNVEV (reference sequence). CDR3 sequence reads: CASSLSMGWVAEQFF. CDR3 nucleotides: TGTGCCAGCAGTTTATCGATGGGCTGGGTTGCTGAGCAGTTCTTC.

This chain connects TRBV24-1 to TRBJ2-5, with 7 bases identical to TRBD2. This CDR3 contains 16 residues. Germline trimming cut 1 base from V and 5 bases from J; bases unmatched to any gene: 9. Per the germline V gene, CDR1 is KGHDR and CDR2 is SFDVKD. The CDR3 DNA follows: TGTGCCACCAGTGATTTTCTGGGGGAGGGCCAGGAGACCCAGTACTTC. Protein product: CATSDFLGEGQETQYF.

This chain links TRBV20-1 with TRBJ2-6, with no clear D. Germline V gene data show CDR1 as DFQATT and CDR2 as SNEGSKA (reference sequence). V lost 3 bases, J lost 0 bases, and 24 bases lay in between. The CDR3 is made up of 20 amino acids. This chain's CDR3 is CSASGPPTLVGNSGANVLTF. CDR3 DNA: TGCAGTGCTAGTGGACCCCCAACCCTAGTGGGAAACTCTGGGGCCAACGTCCTGACTTTC.

The rearrangement uses TRBV4-1 and TRBJ2-2; D not certain. Germline CDR1 and CDR2: MGHRA and YSYEKL. This CDR3 has 16 amino acids. The V and J ends lost 0 bases and 7 bases respectively, with 15 bases between them. CDR3 protein: CASSQDRWKNRGELFF. In DNA, the CDR3 is TGCGCCAGCAGCCAAGATAGGTGGAAGAACCGCGGGGAGCTGTTTTTT.

The chain's CDR3 is CASSPSGSYSSYNEQFF. Here the CDR3 DNA reads TGTGCCAGCAGCCCTAGCGGGAGTTACAGCTCCTACAATGAGCAGTTCTTC. The gene calls are TRBV11-2 and TRBJ2-1; TRBD2 matches 10 bases. The CDR3 is 17 residues long. V gave up 5 bases and J gave up 0 bases; unmatched junction bases: 7. From germline, CDR1 is SGHAT and CDR2 FQNNGV.